These 2 T cell receptor beta chains came from one sample sequenced in a study of T cells in Graves' hyperthyroidism and ophthalmopathy. TCR beta CDR3 region amplification was performed from RNA transcripts. During a first-round RT-PCR of the TCR CDR3, the HTBI primer set was used. MiXCR, run by TCRdb on the multiplex PCR reads, gives a single entry per CDR3 protein. The data contain 300,000 to 450,000 distinct CDR3 sequences, roughly 15% of them singletons. The sequenced sample was blood. The receptor set was obtained from a young woman with Graves' ophthalmopathy.

This clonotype was counted many times. CDR3 loop: CSARGGLTDTQYF. CDR3 coding DNA: TGCAGTGCTAGGGGGGGCTTGACAGATACGCAGTATTTT. The chain is built from TRBV20-1 and TRBJ2-3; perhaps D is TRBD1 or TRBD2 (6 bases each). Germline lookup yields CDR1 DFQATT and CDR2 SNEGSKA (reference sequence). V was shortened by 3 bases and J by 3 bases, with 10 bases between the two germline ends. The CDR3 sequence is 13 residues long.

This clonotype was counted at least ten times. V and J are TRBV12-3 or TRBV12-4 and TRBJ2-3; D uncertain. The CDR3 has 16 residues. Trimming removed 6 bases at V and 2 bases at J, with 18 bases between. CDR3: CASRPAMPRFTDTQYF. CDR3 DNA: TGTGCCAGCAGACCCGCAATGCCCAGGTTCACAGATACGCAGTATTTT.